Below, 15 T cell receptor beta chains from the same sample are listed, as sequenced in a study of blood T cell repertoires in COVID-19 (dated by TCRdb to 2020 to 2022). The library was produced with the immunoSEQ multiplex PCR assay. Not all clones reach the TCRdb copy of this immuneACCESS table, which keeps in-frame sequences only. Checked studies attribute under half of the gap to unresolved V genes and leave the rest unexplained. This sample lists roughly 40,000 clones; 75% to 90% were detected once. The ten largest clones capture around 8.5% of the sample. The sample consisted of peripheral blood. These receptors originate from a man younger than 45 with active or convalescent COVID-19.

The chain has TRBV5-4 and TRBJ1-1; D not certain. V was pared by 0 bases and J by 1 base, with 7 bases between. The CDR3 spans 14 residues. Germline assignment: CDR1 SGHNT and CDR2 YYREEE (reference sequence). CDR3 protein: CASSLGSRNTEAFF. Written as DNA, the CDR3 is TGTGCCAGCAGCTTGGGGAGTCGGAACACTGAAGCTTTCTTT.

The chain uses TRBV9 and TRBJ1-1; weak D call: TRBD1 (5 bases). CDR1 and CDR2 (germline): SGDLS, YYNGEE. V lost 0 bases and J 5 bases, leaving 11 bases between the germline ends. The CDR3 totals 14 residues. The CDR3 coding sequence is TGTGCCAGCAGCGTAGAACCAGGGCGGACTGAAGCTTTCTTT. Protein: CASSVEPGRTEAFF.

This clone has only one observation. The V call is TRBV4-1, the J call TRBJ2-7; 11 bases match TRBD1. The germline V gene has CDR1 MGHRA and CDR2 YSYEKL. With V trimmed by 5 bases and J by 1 base, 7 bases remained unmatched. The CDR3 is 16 residues long. The CDR3, as DNA: TGCGCCAGCAGCTTGGGGACAGGGGGAGGATCCTACGAGCAGTACGTC. Encoded protein: CASSLGTGGGSYEQYV.

The genes are TRBV9 and TRBJ1-1; possible D gene TRBD1, 5 bases. This CDR3 comprises 14 residues. Germline V gene data show CDR1 as SGDLS and CDR2 as YYNGEE. Trimming stripped 0 bases from V and 1 base from J, with 7 bases between. The CDR3 spells CASSVGGENTEAFF. CDR3 DNA: TGTGCCAGCAGCGTAGGGGGGGAGAACACTGAAGCTTTCTTT. The whole variable domain, filled in from reference TRBV9 and TRBJ1-1, reads DSGVTQTPKHLITATGQRVTLRCSPRSGDLSVYWYQQSLDQGLQFLIQYYNGEERAKGNILERFSAQQFPDLHSELNLSSLELGDSALYFCASSVGGENTEAFFGQGTRLTVV.

The CDR3 nucleotides are TGTGCCAGCTCACCACGGGGACTAGCTGCCACAGATACGCAGTATTTT. Its translation: CASSPRGLAATDTQYF. The V gene is TRBV18, the J gene TRBJ2-3, with 9 bases matching TRBD2. V gave up 1 base and J gave up 2 bases; unmatched junction bases: 4. The V gene's germline CDR1 is KGHSH and CDR2 LQKENI. The CDR3 spans 16 residues. Full variable domain (remainder filled in from reference TRBV18 and TRBJ2-3): NAGVMQNPRHLVRRRGQEARLRCSPMKGHSHVYWYRQLPEEGLKFMVYLQKENIIDESGMPKERFSAEFPKEGPSILRIQQVVRGDSAAYFCASSPRGLAATDTQYFGPGTRLTVL.

V and J are TRBV7-9 and TRBJ2-3; 11 nucleotides align to TRBD2. The CDR3 runs 17 residues. V was pared by 2 bases and J by 4 bases, with 8 bases of the junction left unmatched. The germline V gene encodes CDR1 SEHNR and CDR2 FQNEAQ (reference sequence). The CDR3 reads CASSLPTSGEVADTQYF. CDR3 nucleotides: TGTGCCAGCAGCTTACCGACTAGCGGGGAAGTCGCAGATACGCAGTATTTT.

J is TRBJ1-1 and V is TRBV3-1 (or the pseudogene TRBV3-2), with a weak D call TRBD1 (6 bases). The germline V gene encodes CDR1 LGHDT and CDR2 YNNKEL (reference sequence). The CDR3 covers 15 residues. V lost 3 bases and J 0 bases, leaving 11 bases between the germline ends. The CDR3 bases are TGTGCCAGCAGCCAGGGGAGGGGGGTGAACACTGAAGCTTTCTTT. It translates to CASSQGRGVNTEAFF.

The gene calls are TRBV6-1 and TRBJ2-7; D gene uncertain. The CDR3 covers 13 residues. Germline loops: CDR1 MNHNS, CDR2 SASEGT. V dropped 2 bases and J dropped 7 bases, with 12 bases sitting between them. The CDR3 coding sequence is TGTGCCAGCAGTGAAATGGCTGAGGTTGAGCAGTACGTC. It encodes CASSEMAEVEQYV.

V usage is TRBV5-5 and J usage is TRBJ2-2, with 8 nucleotides matching TRBD2. With V trimmed by 3 bases and J by 5 bases, 12 bases remained unmatched. The length of the CDR3 is 17 residues. CDR1 and CDR2 from the germline V gene are SGHKS and YYEKEE (reference sequence). This CDR3 is CASSYRGSGIWTGELFF. CDR3 DNA: TGTGCCAGCAGCTACCGCGGTAGCGGGATATGGACCGGGGAGCTGTTTTTT.

The chain links TRBV7-3 to TRBJ2-1; TRBD2 matches at 9 bases. Germline V gives CDR1 SGHTA, CDR2 FQGTGA. The CDR3 has 15 residues. Unmatched junction bases numbered 5, after V lost 4 bases and J lost 4 bases. The chain's CDR3 is CASSYHSGGYNEQFF. In DNA, the CDR3 is TGTGCCAGCAGCTACCATAGCGGGGGTTACAATGAGCAGTTCTTC.

The chain recombines TRBV7-3 with TRBJ1-2; D unresolved. Germline values: CDR1 SGHTA, CDR2 FQGTGA. With 0 bases removed from V and 2 bases from J, the gap between germline ends came to 19 bases. This CDR3 region has 18 residues. CDR3 sequence (DNA): TGTGCCAGCAGCTTAACACCCCTCGACATGGGCTCGAACTATGGCTACACCTTC. It specifies CASSLTPLDMGSNYGYTF. Combining the CDR3 with reference TRBV7-3 and TRBJ1-2 gives the whole variable domain GAGVSQTPSNKVTEKGKYVELRCDPISGHTALYWYRQSLGQGPEFLIYFQGTGAADDSGLPNDRFFAVRPEGSVSTLKIQRTERGDSAVYLCASSLTPLDMGSNYGYTFGSGTRLTVV.

V gene TRBV5-1 combines with J gene TRBJ2-3; the match to TRBD1 covers 7 bases. The germline gives CDR1 SGHRS, CDR2 YFSETQ. The CDR3 is made up of 14 amino acids. V lost 4 bases and J lost 4; bases outside the gene matches: 6. CDR3 DNA sequence: TGCGCCAGCAGCGTATCAGGGGGAGCAGATACGCAGTATTTT. Translated: CASSVSGGADTQYF.

The CDR3 spells CASSSETQYF. For the CDR3, the DNA is TGTGCCAGCAGCTCAGAGACCCAGTACTTC. The rearrangement uses TRBV2 and TRBJ2-5; D call uncertain. From germline, CDR1 is SNHLY and CDR2 FYNNEI. Trimming pared 6 bases from V and 4 bases from J, leaving 3 bases between. CDR3 length: 10 amino acids.

This chain links TRBV7-2 with TRBJ1-4; D is possibly TRBD1 (5 bases). The germline V gene has CDR1 SGHTA and CDR2 FQGNSA. This CDR3 spans 14 amino acids. V lost 1 base and J 7 bases, leaving 10 bases between the germline ends. The CDR3 region has the DNA TGTGCCAGCAGCTTAGAGGGGTACCCTGAAAAACTGTTTTTT. Translated: CASSLEGYPEKLFF.

This clone was found once. The chain employs TRBV4-2 and TRBJ2-4; 12 nucleotides agree with TRBD2. The CDR3 length is 17 residues. CDR1 is LGHNA and CDR2 is YNFKEQ in the germline V gene. V was clipped by 1 base and J by 8 bases; unmatched bases: 9. The CDR3 DNA sequence: TGTGCCAGCAGCCAAGGTCTAGCGGGGGGGCCTTTATACATTCAGTACTTC. Protein sequence: CASSQGLAGGPLYIQYF.